The following is a TCR beta chain sequence with its context. What it recognizes is unknown. The record originates from a study of CD8+CD57+ T cells in acquired aplastic anemia. Whole-study context: On average, sorted CD4+ and CD8+ cells gave approximately 3.1 ug of DNA. Study-wide points: Overlap between patients and controls comprised 25 to 30 CD8+ CDR3 sequences. With respect to CD8+ Simpson's diversity, patients and controls did not differ significantly.

Genomic DNA templated the TCR beta VDJ and CDR3 profiling. One entry per CDR3 protein, called by TCRdb with MiXCR from the reads. Of roughly 130,000 distinct CDR3 sequences listed, around 48% are singletons. V was pared by 4 bases and J by 1 base, with 2 bases of the junction left unmatched. The CDR3 has 14 residues. Per the germline V gene, CDR1 is LNHDA and CDR2 is SQIVND (reference sequence). The source material was sorted CD4+, CD8+, or CD8+CD57+ T cells (not recorded which) from PBMCs. The chain uses TRBV19 and TRBJ2-7; TRBD1 matches at 9 bases. The receptor was isolated from a human donor in good health, serving as a control. DNA for the CDR3: TGTGCCAGTAGTAGGGACAGGGAGTCCTACGAGCAGTACTTC. Its translation: CASSRDRESYEQYF.